Below, 24 T cell receptor beta chains from the same sample are listed, as sequenced in a study of cytomegalovirus exposure and HLA in healthy donors. Primers included in the PCR were 60 Vbeta and 13 Jbeta primers. Sequencing used immunoSEQ multiplex PCR; TCRdb keeps in-frame clones, though not all of them. The sample shows about 160,000 clones, about four fifths of them seen only once. The sequenced sample was PBMCs. Receptors originate from a male donor in good health and CMV-seropositive.

This clone has only one observation. V is TRBV11-3 and J is TRBJ2-5, with D possibly being TRBD1 (6 bases). The V end was cut by 4 bases, the J end by 7 bases, with 22 bases between. The germline V gene has CDR1 SGHNT and CDR2 YENEEA. This CDR3 is built from 16 residues. This CDR3 is CASSSAQGRGGGTQYF. The CDR3 DNA follows: TGTGCCAGCAGCTCAGCTCAGGGCAGGGGCGGCGGGACCCAGTACTTC.

The CDR3 sequence is CASSPGLAGGPYREQFF. CDR3 sequence (DNA): TGTGCCAGCAGCCCCGGACTAGCGGGAGGGCCGTATCGTGAGCAGTTCTTC. The chain couples TRBV7-2 to TRBJ2-1; 15 nucleotides agree with TRBD2. The V gene end was trimmed by 5 bases and the J gene end by 9 bases; junction bases not matched to a gene: 11. The CDR3 is 17 amino acids. CDR1 and CDR2 from the germline V gene are SGHTA and FQGNSA.

This clone has just one count. CDR3 nucleotides: TGTGCCAGCAGTTCTGGGGACAGTAAGAGCTATGGCTACACCTTC. Translation gives CASSSGDSKSYGYTF. The genes are TRBV28 and TRBJ1-2; 7 bases match TRBD1. The junction had 9 bases not matched to a gene; V was cut back by 4 bases and J by 4 bases. CDR1 is MDHEN, CDR2 SYDVKM, per germline. This CDR3 comprises 15 residues.

This clone was counted a few times. V and J are TRBV10-3 and TRBJ2-3; TRBD2 matches at 16 bases. Per the germline V gene, CDR1 is ENHRY and CDR2 is SYGVKD. V shed 10 bases and J 1 base; nucleotides not matched to a gene: 5. The CDR3 runs 16 residues. CDR3: CASGTSGRAGTDTQYF. CDR3 DNA sequence: TGTGCCAGCGGGACTAGCGGGAGGGCCGGCACAGATACGCAGTATTTT.

The CDR3 DNA sequence: TGCGCCAGCAGCTTGCGGGGGGTCGACTCTGGAAACACCATATATTTT. Translating gives CASSLRGVDSGNTIYF. This rearrangement joins TRBV5-1 to TRBJ1-3; D may be TRBD1 (5 bases). In germline, CDR1 is SGHRS, CDR2 YFSETQ. V lost 1 base and J 0 bases, leaving 11 bases between the germline ends. CDR3 length: 16 residues.

This sequence joins TRBV7-8 and TRBJ2-7, with TRBD2 matching 15 bases. The CDR3 is made up of 16 amino acids. Per germline, CDR1 SGHVS and CDR2 FQNEAQ. J lost 4 bases, V lost 2 bases, and 3 bases had no gene match. The CDR3 region has the DNA TGTGCCAGCAGCTTATGGGGGACTAGCGGGAGGTACGAGCAGTACTTC. Translated, it gives CASSLWGTSGRYEQYF.

The gene calls are TRBV4-3 and TRBJ2-7, with TRBD1 identical over 10 bases. Germline CDR1 is LGHNA and CDR2 is YSLEER. This CDR3 has 15 amino acids. The trim removed 1 base at V and 4 bases at J, leaving 4 bases unmatched. Written as DNA, the CDR3 is TGCGCCAGCAGCCAAGCGGGACAGGGGTTTTACGAGCAGTACTTC. It codes for CASSQAGQGFYEQYF.

The chain employs TRBV7-6 and TRBJ1-3; D gene uncertain. The germline CDR1 and CDR2 sequences are SGHVS and FNYEAQ. The CDR3 is 16 residues long. With 1 base removed from V and 1 base from J, the gap between germline ends came to 11 bases. CDR3 protein: CASSLGLGGSGNTIYF. CDR3 coding DNA: TGTGCCAGCAGCTTAGGATTGGGAGGTTCTGGAAACACCATATATTTT.

This clone was picked up one time. The chain links TRBV7-2 to TRBJ2-3; D unresolved. V gave up 6 bases and J gave up 5 bases, with 6 bases separating them. This CDR3 is built from 11 residues. Germline V lookup: CDR1 SGHTA, CDR2 FQGNSA. CDR3 protein: CASSFRDTQYF. In DNA, the CDR3 is TGTGCCAGCAGTTTCAGAGATACGCAGTATTTT.

The J gene is TRBJ1-6, the V gene TRBV4-3, with D uncertain. This CDR3 spans 15 amino acids. Germline CDR1 LGHNA, CDR2 YSLEER. V was shortened by 0 bases and J by 6 bases, with 9 bases between the two germline ends. The CDR3 nucleotides read TGCGCCAGCAGCCAAGATCCCCAGGTTAATTCACCCCTCCACTTT. Translated: CASSQDPQVNSPLHF.

The J gene is TRBJ2-1, the V gene TRBV6-6, with 9 nucleotides matching TRBD2. V was pared by 6 bases and J by 10 bases, with 4 bases of the junction left unmatched. This CDR3 region has 12 residues. Germline CDR1 reads MNHNY; CDR2 reads SVGAGI (reference sequence). The CDR3 loop reads CASRIAGGEQFF. The CDR3 DNA reads as TGTGCCAGCAGAATCGCGGGGGGGGAGCAGTTCTTC.

The chain recombines TRBV7-2 with TRBJ2-3, with D maybe TRBD1 (6 bases). CDR3 length: 15 amino acids. Germline V gene sequence: CDR1 SGHTA, CDR2 FQGNSA. V was trimmed by 6 bases and J by 5 bases, leaving 18 bases between them. CDR3 nucleotides: TGTGCCAGCAGTCCTATGTCGACAGGCCGAGATACGCAGTATTTT. Translating it yields CASSPMSTGRDTQYF.

About this clone itself: The junction shows a germline mismatch at one end, possibly a read error. The chain uses TRBV5-1 and TRBJ2-2; 8 positions agree with TRBD2. Germline V CDR1 and CDR2: SGHRS, YFSETQ. This CDR3 has 17 residues. The CDR3 sequence: CASSPGLAGTNTEELFF. As DNA, the CDR3 is TGCGCCAGCAGCCCCGGATTAGCGGGGACGAACACCGAGGAGCTGTTTTTT. Full variable domain (outside the CDR3, taken from reference TRBV5-1 and TRBJ2-2): KAGVTQTPRYLIKTRGQQVTLSCSPISGHRSVSWYQQTPGQGLQFLFEYFSETQRNKGNFPGRFSGRQFSNSRSEMNVSTLELGDSALYLCASSPGLAGTNTEELFFGEGSRLTVL.

The rearrangement joins TRBV27 to TRBJ1-1; the D gene is possibly TRBD1 (6 bases). The ends were cut back, 7 bases at V and 1 base at J, with 13 bases in the middle. Germline assignment: CDR1 MNHEY and CDR2 SMNVEV (reference sequence). The CDR3 has 14 amino acids. The CDR3 spells CASNARGGNTEAFF. The CDR3 region has the DNA TGTGCCAGCAACGCACGAGGGGGGAACACTGAAGCTTTCTTT.

V and J are TRBV10-3 and TRBJ1-2, with 8 bases aligning to TRBD1. Looked up from germline, CDR1 is ENHRY and CDR2 is SYGVKD. The CDR3 contains 14 residues. V shed 10 bases and J 6 bases; nucleotides not matched to a gene: 13. CDR3 nucleotides: TGTGCCAGCAGGACAGGGCTTTCTGCCCATGGCTACACCTTC. Protein sequence: CASRTGLSAHGYTF.

The rearrangement uses TRBV5-1 and TRBJ1-1; D ambiguous. Trimming removed 2 bases at V and 4 bases at J, with 15 bases between. This CDR3 has 15 residues. Germline assignment: CDR1 SGHRS and CDR2 YFSETQ. CDR3: CASSFGPQAGTEAFF. In DNA form, the CDR3 reads TGCGCCAGCAGCTTTGGCCCGCAGGCCGGCACTGAAGCTTTCTTT.

J is TRBJ1-5 and V is TRBV15; D is unresolved. Trimming shortened V by 0 bases and J by 0 bases, and 9 bases separated the two germline ends. CDR1 is LNHNV and CDR2 is YYDKDF in the germline V gene (reference sequence). This CDR3 is 16 amino acids long. The CDR3 is CATSRDPLYSNQPQHF. The CDR3 DNA reads TGTGCCACCAGCAGAGACCCTCTCTATAGCAATCAGCCCCAGCATTTT.

This chain uses TRBV25-1 with TRBJ1-4, with 8 positions matching TRBD1. The CDR3 is 14 amino acids. Germline CDR1 and CDR2: MGHDK and SYGVNS. V trimming: 3 bases; J trimming: 6 bases; junction bases outside the gene matches: 3. For the CDR3, the DNA is TGTGCCAGCAGTGACGACAGGGGTGATGAAAAACTGTTTTTT. It yields the protein CASSDDRGDEKLFF.

Written as DNA, the CDR3 is TGTGCCAGCAGCCCTACAGGCTATGGCTACACCTTC. Its protein is CASSPTGYGYTF. V usage is TRBV11-2 and J usage is TRBJ1-2, with D tentatively TRBD1 (5 bases). V lost 5 bases and J lost 4, with 8 bases in between. This CDR3 is built from 12 residues. Germline lookup yields CDR1 SGHAT and CDR2 FQNNGV.

V and J are TRBV25-1 and TRBJ2-5; D may be TRBD1 (6 bases). Germline assignment: CDR1 MGHDK and CDR2 SYGVNS. This CDR3 region has 15 residues. Trimming took 6 bases from V and 3 from J, leaving 17 bases between them. CDR3 coding DNA: TGTGCCAGCAGCCTGGGTTGGGCAGGGGAAGAGACCCAGTACTTC. This translates into CASSLGWAGEETQYF. The whole variable domain, remainder taken from reference TRBV25-1 and TRBJ2-5, is EADIYQTPRYLVIGTGKKITLECSQTMGHDKMYWYQQDPGMELHLIHYSYGVNSTEKGDLSSESTVSRIRTEHFPLTLESARPSHTSQYLCASSLGWAGEETQYFGPGTRLLVL.

V and J are TRBV7-9 and TRBJ2-5, with TRBD2 matching 11 bases. The CDR3 length is 15 residues. Germline CDR1 and CDR2: SEHNR and FQNEAQ (reference sequence). J gave up 5 bases and V 2 bases, and 4 bases lay outside the gene matches. The CDR3 sequence: CASSLLAGGRETQYF. DNA for the CDR3: TGTGCCAGCAGCTTACTAGCGGGGGGCAGGGAGACCCAGTACTTC.

This clone was counted a few times. V usage is TRBV7-2 and J usage is TRBJ2-5, with TRBD1 matching 7 bases. The CDR3 runs 13 residues. CDR1 and CDR2 (germline): SGHTA, FQGNSA. V was clipped by 3 bases and J by 5 bases; unmatched bases: 3. CDR3 DNA sequence: TGTGCCAGCAGCTTCACGACAGGGGAGACCCAGTACTTC. Protein: CASSFTTGETQYF.

The chain carries TRBV28 and TRBJ2-2; 9 bases match TRBD2. Germline CDR1 MDHEN, CDR2 SYDVKM. The CDR3 runs 17 residues. The V gene end was trimmed by 2 bases and the J gene end by 9 bases; junction bases not matched to a gene: 13. CDR3 coding DNA: TGTGCCAGCAGTTTACAGTACCTCTTAGCGGGAGAGAGGGAGCTGTTTTTT. Its translation: CASSLQYLLAGERELFF.

This clone turned up a few times. The V call is TRBV2, the J call TRBJ2-5, with 11 nucleotides matching TRBD2. The CDR3 spans 17 residues. The germline V gene encodes CDR1 SNHLY and CDR2 FYNNEI. V lost 2 bases to trimming and J lost 6 bases; unmatched junction nucleotides: 11. The CDR3 DNA reads TGTGCCAGCAGTGAACATATGAGGACTAGCGGGCGGAAGACCCAGTACTTC. Translation gives CASSEHMRTSGRKTQYF.